This T cell receptor beta chain was captured in a study of OX40 agonist ivuxolimab in advanced cancers. A note on the overall study: The costimulatory receptor OX40 (CD134) was targeted by ivuxolimab, a fully human IgG2 agonistic monoclonal antibody. Intravenous ivuxolimab was administered to patients every 2 weeks at six dose levels: 0.01, 0.1, 0.3, 1.5, 3 and 10 mg/kg. Of the roughly 52 patients in dose escalation, about 19 had hepatocellular carcinoma, about 15 had melanoma, 9 had renal cell carcinoma and 9 had head and neck cancer. In the dose-escalation cohort, around four fifths of patients were male, and the mean age was around 65 years with a range of roughly 20 to 80. Patients were allowed to have had prior anti-PD-1, anti-PD-L1 or anti-CTLA-4 therapy, and roughly 40% of the dose-escalation patients had previously received checkpoint inhibitors. Partial responses were achieved by three dose-escalation patients, of whom one had hepatocellular carcinoma and two had cutaneous melanoma. The point of sequencing TCRbeta in the periphery was to test whether ivuxolimab changed TCR sequence diversity and drove clonal T-cell expansion. The paper covers the monotherapy dose-escalation part of the phase I ivuxolimab trial, which included N of about 56 patients.

As to this clone: Its antigen remains unidentified. No per-base quality is available; no much larger clone lies one base away.

Points the paper makes about the study in general: On average, CD8+ T cells showed more expanded clones than CD4+ T cells after ivuxolimab. Clonal expansion of both CD4+ and CD8+ blood T cells was observed from baseline to week 6 at doses 0.1 to 3.0 mg/kg. Low levels of normalized T-cell clonal expansion were also seen in some patients who did not respond. In partial responders in the 0.1-3.0 mg/kg groups, normalized peripheral clonal expansion was found to be among the lowest, especially among CD8+ T cells. The antigen specificity of the clonally expanded peripheral T cells was not determined.

Genomic DNA was isolated from the sorted cells so that the TCRbeta CDR3 region could be sequenced. The immunoSEQ Assay was used for sequencing of TCRbeta CDR3 regions. As stored in TCRdb, this immuneACCESS dataset retains in-frame rearrangements with V and J assigned. A fraction of the clones does not appear; measured against another copy, unresolved V genes explain less than half of the discrepancy, and the remainder lacks a known reason. This sample lists about 58,000 clones; 82% were detected once. The ten largest clones capture about 1.6% of the sample. Relative to germline, V is missing 0 bases and J is missing 2 bases, with 6 bases of the junction outside any gene match. The germline V gene provides CDR1 LGHNA and CDR2 YNFKEQ. The CDR3 runs 16 amino acids, cysteine and phenylalanine included. The retained sequence is limited to the CDR3, 48 bases, with the frame set at the first base. Patients with autoimmune disease history or receiving systemic immunosuppression were excluded from the trial. In every dose cohort, peripheral blood was drawn for TCR sequencing at baseline, cycle 4 day 1, and cycle 7 day 1. Samples were obtained from an open-label, multicenter, first-in-human phase I dose-escalation trial of ivuxolimab. Adults with locally advanced or metastatic melanoma, renal cell carcinoma, hepatocellular carcinoma or head and neck squamous cell carcinoma were enrolled in the trial. Before TCR sequencing, CD4+ and CD8+ T cells were separately sorted from peripheral blood.

This TCR was sampled from an adult with an advanced solid tumor such as melanoma, head and neck, liver or kidney cancer. The source was CD4+ or CD8+ T cells sorted from blood, collected in a trial of the OX40 agonist ivuxolimab. The receptor chain draws on TRBV4-2 and TRBJ2-5, with 7 junctional bases fitting TRBD2. The CDR3 region: CASSQDPSGDQETQYF. In nucleotides, the sequence is TGTGCCAGCAGCCAAGATCCTAGCGGAGATCAAGAGACCCAGTACTTC.